The 16 T cell receptor beta chains below all came from one sample that was sequenced in a study of identical twins listed by TCRdb under 2016. The library was built by means of 5' RACE. The listed sequencing device is Illumina HiSeq 2000. The public reads were quality trimmed at Q25 with fastp and then assembled into clones with MiXCR by TCRdb, keeping productive beta chains. Rows are combined by CDR3 protein, so each entry shows the most common genes and DNA. For this sample the table gives 1.5 million to 2 million distinct CDR3 sequences, of which under 35% were detected only once. The ten largest account for roughly 0.3% of the sample. The sample consisted of cord blood. These receptors were obtained from a newborn girl in good health.

The chain couples TRBV20-1 to TRBJ2-7; D is possibly TRBD2 (6 bases). With 6 bases removed from V and 4 bases from J, the gap between germline ends came to 22 bases. CDR1 is DFQATT, CDR2 SNEGSKA, per germline (reference sequence). The CDR3 totals 15 residues. The CDR3 reads CSAGTPDLGFYEQYF. Here the CDR3 DNA reads TGCAGTGCCGGGACTCCAGATTTGGGCTTTTACGAGCAGTACTTC.

This clonotype was found once. The rearrangement joins TRBV3-1 to TRBJ2-3, with 11 positions matching TRBD2. The length of the CDR3 is 16 residues. V lost 1 base, J lost 7 bases, and 7 bases stayed unmatched. CDR1 is LGHDT and CDR2 is YNNKEL in the germline V gene (reference sequence). The CDR3 is CASSQVTSGSANTQYF. For the CDR3, the DNA is TGTGCCAGCAGCCAAGTCACTAGCGGGAGCGCAAATACGCAGTATTTT.

This chain connects TRBV3-1 to TRBJ2-2; possibly TRBD2 for D (6 bases). V lost 0 bases and J 6 bases, leaving 14 bases between the germline ends. CDR3 length equals 16 residues. Germline V lookup: CDR1 LGHDT, CDR2 YNNKEL (reference sequence). CDR3 sequence reads: CASSQEGLARAGELFF. In DNA, the CDR3 is TGTGCCAGCAGCCAAGAGGGGCTAGCGAGGGCCGGGGAGCTGTTTTTT. The full variable domain, in which reference TRBV3-1 and TRBJ2-2 provide the parts outside the CDR3, is DTAVSQTPKYLVTQMGNDKSIKCEQNLGHDTMYWYKQDSKKFLKIMFSYNNKELIINETVPNRFSPKSPDKAHLNLHINSLELGDSAVYFCASSQEGLARAGELFFGEGSRLTVL.

This clonotype showed up just a few times. J is TRBJ1-1 and V is TRBV11-2, with TRBD1 matching 8 bases. CDR1 is SGHAT and CDR2 is FQNNGV in the germline V gene. V shed 6 bases and J 7 bases; nucleotides not matched to a gene: 7. The CDR3 spans 13 residues. The CDR3 sequence is CASSWVGQGEAFF. DNA of the CDR3: TGTGCCAGCAGTTGGGTCGGACAGGGTGAAGCTTTCTTT.

This clonotype has a handful of counts. The CDR3 nucleotides are TGCAGTGCTAGAACCCCAACGGACTATTACGAGCAGTACTTC. This translates into CSARTPTDYYEQYF. This sequence joins TRBV20-1 and TRBJ2-5; TRBD2 might be the D (6 bases). The end of the DNA aligns better with TRBJ2-7, so the J call may be wrong. This CDR3 region has 14 residues. Looked up from germline, CDR1 is DFQATT and CDR2 is SNEGSKA (reference sequence).

This clonotype has a handful of counts. The chain combines TRBV29-1 with TRBJ1-1, with D perhaps TRBD1 (5 bases). Per germline, CDR1 SQVTM and CDR2 ANQGSEA. The CDR3 has 14 amino acids. The V and J ends lost 6 bases and 4 bases respectively, with 18 bases between them. Here the CDR3 reads CSVRGRGGSTEAFF. As DNA, the CDR3 is TGCAGCGTGAGGGGTCGTGGAGGGAGCACTGAAGCTTTCTTT.

This chain uses TRBV6-1 with TRBJ2-3; D is possibly TRBD1 (5 bases). V dropped 5 bases and J dropped 3 bases, with 15 bases sitting between them. In germline, CDR1 is MNHNS, CDR2 SASEGT. The CDR3 covers 15 residues. CDR3 residues: CASSPGPHPTDTQYF. CDR3 in DNA: TGTGCCAGCAGTCCAGGGCCCCACCCGACAGATACGCAGTATTTT.

This clonotype was detected many times. The chain has TRBV10-3 and TRBJ2-5; D is uncertain. The germline V gene encodes CDR1 ENHRY and CDR2 SYGVKD. V lost 3 bases, J lost 7 bases, and 6 bases lay in between. This CDR3 is built from 11 residues. In nucleotides, the CDR3 is TGTGCCATCAGTGAATCGGGGACCCAGTACTTC. This sequence encodes CAISESGTQYF.

V and J are TRBV5-4 and TRBJ1-1; D unresolved. The CDR3 sequence is 15 residues long. Trimming pared 4 bases from V and 4 bases from J, leaving 17 bases between. CDR1 and CDR2 from the germline V gene are SGHNT and YYREEE (reference sequence). CDR3 nucleotide sequence: TGTGCCAGCAGCCGAGACACTCACGGCGGCACTGAAGCTTTCTTT. It yields the protein CASSRDTHGGTEAFF.

This chain uses TRBV21-1 with TRBJ1-5. TRBV21-1 is reported as a pseudogene. The CDR3 is 13 residues long. The CDR3 spells CASSKKVTQPQHF. DNA for the CDR3: TGTGCCAGCAGCAAAAAGGTGACCCAGCCCCAGCATTTT.

The chain employs TRBV15 and TRBJ2-7; D unclear. V was clipped by 0 bases and J by 5 bases, with 11 bases between them. Germline V lookup: CDR1 LNHNV, CDR2 YYDKDF (reference sequence). The CDR3 length is 14 residues. CDR3 amino acids: CATSRDRLTDEQYF. CDR3 DNA sequence: TGTGCCACCAGCAGAGATCGCCTAACCGACGAGCAGTACTTC.

This clonotype appeared many times. The CDR3, as DNA: TGCAGCGCCCAACAGGGATCCAAAAACATTCAGTACTTC. Amino acids: CSAQQGSKNIQYF. The V call is TRBV29-1, the J call TRBJ2-4; a possible D gene is TRBD1 (6 bases). Trimming took 7 bases from V and 2 from J, leaving 12 bases between them. This CDR3 comprises 13 residues. Germline CDR1 SQVTM, CDR2 ANQGSEA.

This clonotype was counted only a few times. The chain employs TRBV24-1 and TRBJ2-1; 13 nucleotides align to TRBD2. There are 18 residues in the CDR3. In germline, CDR1 is KGHDR, CDR2 SFDVKD. V dropped 4 bases and J dropped 4; count of bases not matched to a gene: 9. The DNA of the CDR3 is TGTGCCACCAGTGACGTGCCCCGGACTAGCGGGGGATACAATGAGCAGTTCTTC. Amino acids: CATSDVPRTSGGYNEQFF.

The chain employs TRBV7-9 and TRBJ2-3, with D uncertain. Trimming took 5 bases from V and 2 from J, leaving 8 bases between them. The CDR3 covers 13 residues. The germline V gene has CDR1 SEHNR and CDR2 FQNEAQ (reference sequence). In nucleotides, the CDR3 is TGTGCCAGCAGCGCCATCTTCACAGATACGCAGTATTTT. This translates into CASSAIFTDTQYF.

This clonotype showed up just a few times. The chain couples TRBV20-1 to TRBJ2-4, with 7 positions matching TRBD2. The J call may be mistaken, given a closer DNA end match to TRBJ2-7. Germline CDR1 DFQATT, CDR2 SNEGSKA (reference sequence). There are 13 residues in the CDR3. CDR3 DNA: TGCAGTGCTAGTAAGCGGGGTGGCTACGAGCAGTACTTC. It yields the protein CSASKRGGYEQYF.

This clonotype showed up just once. The chain has TRBV5-6 and TRBJ1-6; possibly TRBD1 for D (6 bases). V dropped 6 bases and J dropped 9 bases, with 10 bases sitting between them. The CDR3 is 12 amino acids. Germline values: CDR1 SGHDT, CDR2 YYEEEE. In nucleotides, the CDR3 is TGTGCCAGCACCAGGGGAATTTCACCCCTCCACTTT. Its translation is CASTRGISPLHF.